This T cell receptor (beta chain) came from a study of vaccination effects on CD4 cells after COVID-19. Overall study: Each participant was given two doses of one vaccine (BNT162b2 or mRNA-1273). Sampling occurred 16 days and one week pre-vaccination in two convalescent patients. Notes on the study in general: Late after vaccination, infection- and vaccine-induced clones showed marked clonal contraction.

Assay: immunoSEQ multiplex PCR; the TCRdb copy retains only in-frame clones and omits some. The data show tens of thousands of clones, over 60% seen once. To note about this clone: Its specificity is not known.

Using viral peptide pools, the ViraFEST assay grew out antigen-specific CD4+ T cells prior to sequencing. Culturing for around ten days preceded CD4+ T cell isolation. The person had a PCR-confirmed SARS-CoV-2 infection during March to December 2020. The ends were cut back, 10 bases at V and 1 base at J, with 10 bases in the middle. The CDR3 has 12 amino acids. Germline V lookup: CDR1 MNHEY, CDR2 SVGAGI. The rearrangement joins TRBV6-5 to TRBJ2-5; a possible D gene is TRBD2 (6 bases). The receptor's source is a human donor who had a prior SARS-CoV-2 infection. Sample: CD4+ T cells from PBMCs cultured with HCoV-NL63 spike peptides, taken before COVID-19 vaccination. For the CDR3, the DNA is TGTGCCACAGGGACTCGCCAAGAGACCCAGTACTTC. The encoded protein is CATGTRQETQYF.